This TCR beta chain was sequenced in a study of T cell responses to AZD1222 COVID-19 vaccine. This clone was seen once. The length of the CDR3 is 13 residues. Germline CDR1 is SEHNR and CDR2 is FQNEAQ (reference sequence). The germline V and J ends were trimmed by 4 bases and 2 bases, with 8 bases remaining between them. Some clones are missing from TCRdb's copy, which holds only in-frame ones; the method was immunoSEQ multiplex PCR. The sample holds roughly 100,000 clones, 88% seen once. The receptor comes from an adult in good health. Material: peripheral blood, obtained on day 0 of AZD1222 vaccination. This chain connects TRBV7-9 to TRBJ1-2, with D perhaps TRBD1 (6 bases). DNA for the CDR3: TGTGCCAGCAGCTCCCAGGGGAACTATGGCTACACCTTC. This translates into CASSSQGNYGYTF.